A selection of T cell receptor beta chains follows, all from one sample in a study of control samples from healthy donors and cancer patients. Using immunoSEQ multiplex PCR, the repertoire was profiled, and TCRdb retains in-frame clones only, with some absent. The repertoire has roughly 100,000 clones, about 89% of them found once; the top ten carry about 8%. The sequencing sample was made of blood. These receptors came from a man aged 25-45 years in good health. CDR3s include the opening cysteine and the closing phenylalanine or tryptophan. D genes are given only for firm matches. The size of a clone is reported for some rows only, either as once, few or many, or as a class for expanded clones.

clone_size: -; j_call: TRBJ2-2; v_call: TRBV5-4; d_call: -; cdr3_nt: TGTGCCAGCAGACGGAACACCGGGGAGCTGTTTTTT; cdr3_aa: CASRRNTGELFF
clone_size: -; j_call: TRBJ2-7; v_call: TRBV4-3; d_call: TRBD1; cdr3_nt: TGCGCCAGCAGCCATTCACAACAGGGGAACTACGAGCAGTACTTC; cdr3_aa: CASSHSQQGNYEQYF
clone_size: -; j_call: TRBJ2-7; v_call: TRBV3-1/TRBV3-2; d_call: TRBD2; cdr3_nt: TGTGCCAGCAGCCCTGCGGGAGACTGTTACGAGCAGTACTTC; cdr3_aa: CASSPAGDCYEQYF
clone_size: -; j_call: TRBJ1-4; v_call: TRBV6-5; d_call: -; cdr3_nt: TGTGCCAGCTTAGGGGAGAGGGAAAAACTGTTTTTT; cdr3_aa: CASLGEREKLFF
clone_size: -; j_call: TRBJ2-7; v_call: TRBV19; d_call: -; cdr3_nt: TGTGCCAGTAGTCCAGGGGACTCCTACGAGCAGTACTTC; cdr3_aa: CASSPGDSYEQYF
clone_size: -; j_call: TRBJ1-1; v_call: TRBV2; d_call: -; cdr3_nt: TGTGCCAGCAGTGAAATAGGGACAGAAGCTTTCTTT; cdr3_aa: CASSEIGTEAFF
clone_size: -; j_call: TRBJ1-4; v_call: TRBV27; d_call: -; cdr3_nt: TGTGCCAGCAGGGATACGGCCTCAACTAATGAAAAACTGTTTTTT; cdr3_aa: CASRDTASTNEKLFF
clone_size: -; j_call: TRBJ1-5; v_call: TRBV2; d_call: -; cdr3_nt: TGTGCCAGCAGTACTGACCTTTACGGGGGCAGTCAGCCCCAGCATTTT; cdr3_aa: CASSTDLYGGSQPQHF
clone_size: -; j_call: TRBJ1-2; v_call: TRBV19; d_call: -; cdr3_nt: TGTGCCAGTAGTATAGCACAGAAACTCTATGGCTACACCTTC; cdr3_aa: CASSIAQKLYGYTF
clone_size: -; j_call: TRBJ2-7; v_call: TRBV6-5; d_call: -; cdr3_nt: TGTGCCAGCAGTTATGGGACTGGTAACTACGAGCAGTACTTC; cdr3_aa: CASSYGTGNYEQYF
clone_size: -; j_call: TRBJ2-1; v_call: TRBV27; d_call: TRBD2; cdr3_nt: TGTGCCAGCAGCAATAGACTAGCGGGAATCGATGAGCAGTTCTTC; cdr3_aa: CASSNRLAGIDEQFF
clone_size: -; j_call: TRBJ2-1; v_call: TRBV2; d_call: -; cdr3_nt: TGTGCCAGCAAACTTAATGAGCAGTTCTTC; cdr3_aa: CASKLNEQFF
clone_size: -; j_call: TRBJ2-1; v_call: TRBV6-6; d_call: -; cdr3_nt: TGTGCCAGCAGTTCGGGGTTCGCCTACAATGAGCAGTTCTTC; cdr3_aa: CASSSGFAYNEQFF
clone_size: -; j_call: TRBJ2-1; v_call: TRBV3-1/TRBV3-2; d_call: -; cdr3_nt: TGTGCCAGCAGCCAAGTTGATGAGCAGTTCTTC; cdr3_aa: CASSQVDEQFF
clone_size: once; j_call: TRBJ2-1; v_call: TRBV18; d_call: -; cdr3_nt: TGTGCCAGCTCACCATGGAATGAGCAGTTCTTC; cdr3_aa: CASSPWNEQFF
clone_size: -; j_call: TRBJ2-7; v_call: TRBV11-2; d_call: TRBD2; cdr3_nt: TGTGCCAGCCGCCAATGGCGGGGGGGGTACGAGCAGTACTTC; cdr3_aa: CASRQWRGGYEQYF
clone_size: -; j_call: TRBJ1-2; v_call: TRBV6-2/TRBV6-3; d_call: -; cdr3_nt: TGTGCCAGCGGCCGGTCGCCAACTAAACGCTATGGCTACACCTTC; cdr3_aa: CASGRSPTKRYGYTF
clone_size: -; j_call: TRBJ1-3; v_call: TRBV5-6; d_call: TRBD1; cdr3_nt: TGTGCCAGCAGCTCGGACAGGGGGCCTCGAAACACCATATATTTT; cdr3_aa: CASSSDRGPRNTIYF